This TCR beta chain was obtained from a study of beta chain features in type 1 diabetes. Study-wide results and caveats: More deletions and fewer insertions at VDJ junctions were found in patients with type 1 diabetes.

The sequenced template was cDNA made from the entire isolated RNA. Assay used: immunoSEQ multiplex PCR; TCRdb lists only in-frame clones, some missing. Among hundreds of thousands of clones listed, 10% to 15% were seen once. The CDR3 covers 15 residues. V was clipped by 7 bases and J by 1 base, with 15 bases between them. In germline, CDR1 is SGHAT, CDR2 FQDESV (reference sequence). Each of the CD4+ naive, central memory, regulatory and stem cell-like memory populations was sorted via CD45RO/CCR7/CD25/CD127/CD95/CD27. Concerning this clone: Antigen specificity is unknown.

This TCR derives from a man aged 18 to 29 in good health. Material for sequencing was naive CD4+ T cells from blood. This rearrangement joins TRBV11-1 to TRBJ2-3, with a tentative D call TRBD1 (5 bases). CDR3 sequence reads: CASTPIRGRTDTQYF. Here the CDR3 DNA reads TGTGCCAGCACCCCAATTAGGGGCCGCACAGATACGCAGTATTTT.